The rows below give T cell receptor beta chains drawn from one sample of a study of cytomegalovirus exposure and HLA in healthy donors. Measured with immunoSEQ multiplex PCR; TCRdb has only the in-frame clones, and not every one. The sample lists 95,000 to 110,000 clones, 76% occurring once. Sequenced: PBMCs. These receptors all stem from a woman under 30 in good health and CMV-seropositive. CDR3s include the opening cysteine and the closing phenylalanine or tryptophan. D genes are given only for firm matches. Expanded clones get a size class; other rows say once, few or many, or leave the size out.

abundance: -; v_gene: TRBV7-2; d_gene: TRBD2; j_gene: TRBJ2-3; CDR3aa: CASSSEGLADTDTQYF; CDR3nt: TGTGCCAGCAGCTCAGAGGGACTAGCGGACACAGATACGCAGTATTTT
abundance: -; v_gene: TRBV9; d_gene: TRBD1; j_gene: TRBJ1-6; CDR3aa: CASSAQGQGSSPLHF; CDR3nt: TGTGCCAGCAGCGCTCAGGGACAGGGGAGTTCACCCCTCCACTTT
abundance: -; v_gene: TRBV7-3; d_gene: TRBD2; j_gene: TRBJ2-1; CDR3aa: CASSSGLAGGPLEQFF; CDR3nt: TGTGCCAGCAGCAGCGGACTAGCGGGAGGGCCGCTTGAGCAGTTCTTC
abundance: -; v_gene: TRBV6-6; d_gene: TRBD2; j_gene: TRBJ2-3; CDR3aa: CASSFGGRDTQYF; CDR3nt: TGTGCCAGCAGCTTCGGGGGGAGGGATACGCAGTATTTT
abundance: few; v_gene: TRBV6-1; d_gene: -; j_gene: TRBJ1-3; CDR3aa: CASSEASGTTVGNTIYF; CDR3nt: TGTGCCAGCAGTGAAGCCTCCGGGACAACAGTTGGAAACACCATATATTTT
abundance: once; v_gene: TRBV18; d_gene: -; j_gene: TRBJ2-2; CDR3aa: CASSPPLGLGGELFF; CDR3nt: TGTGCCAGCTCACCACCTTTGGGACTCGGCGGGGAGCTGTTTTTT
abundance: -; v_gene: TRBV28; d_gene: -; j_gene: TRBJ1-4; CDR3aa: CASRGEKLFF; CDR3nt: TGTGCCAGCCGAGGGGAAAAACTGTTTTTT
abundance: -; v_gene: TRBV4-1; d_gene: TRBD1; j_gene: TRBJ2-7; CDR3aa: CASSQGTGRGQYF; CDR3nt: TGCGCCAGCAGCCAAGGGACAGGGCGAGGGCAGTACTTC
abundance: -; v_gene: TRBV28; d_gene: TRBD1; j_gene: TRBJ1-1; CDR3aa: CASSLDRVNTEAFF; CDR3nt: TGTGCCAGCAGTTTGGACAGGGTGAACACTGAAGCTTTCTTT
abundance: -; v_gene: TRBV6-9; d_gene: TRBD2; j_gene: TRBJ2-7; CDR3aa: CASSSSGVAGIRYEQYF; CDR3nt: TGTGCCAGCAGTTCCTCCGGGGTAGCGGGAATCCGTTACGAGCAGTACTTC
abundance: -; v_gene: TRBV7-9; d_gene: TRBD1; j_gene: TRBJ1-2; CDR3aa: CASSLSNDRVRGYTF; CDR3nt: TGTGCCAGCAGCCTCTCGAATGACAGGGTGCGTGGCTACACCTTC
abundance: -; v_gene: TRBV28; d_gene: TRBD2; j_gene: TRBJ2-7; CDR3aa: CASSLVGLAGTYEQYF; CDR3nt: TGTGCCAGCAGTTTAGTAGGACTAGCGGGCACCTACGAGCAGTACTTC
abundance: -; v_gene: TRBV5-6; d_gene: TRBD1; j_gene: TRBJ1-1; CDR3aa: CASSFEGDRGTNTEAFF; CDR3nt: TGTGCCAGCAGCTTTGAAGGGGACAGGGGTACGAACACTGAAGCTTTCTTT
abundance: -; v_gene: TRBV30; d_gene: -; j_gene: TRBJ1-4; CDR3aa: CAWGPGTNEKLFF; CDR3nt: TGTGCCTGGGGACCCGGGACAAATGAAAAACTGTTTTTT
abundance: -; v_gene: TRBV15; d_gene: -; j_gene: TRBJ1-1; CDR3aa: CATSRDPGTEAFF; CDR3nt: TGTGCCACCAGCAGAGACCCCGGCACTGAAGCTTTCTTT
abundance: -; v_gene: TRBV27; d_gene: TRBD1; j_gene: TRBJ2-7; CDR3aa: CASSYTGEYEQYF; CDR3nt: TGTGCCAGCAGTTATACAGGGGAATACGAGCAGTACTTC
abundance: -; v_gene: TRBV12-5; d_gene: TRBD2; j_gene: TRBJ2-1; CDR3aa: CASVPGTSGSGSSYNEQFF; CDR3nt: TGTGCTAGTGTTCCTGGGACTAGCGGGAGTGGGAGCTCCTACAATGAGCAGTTCTTC
abundance: -; v_gene: TRBV27; d_gene: TRBD1; j_gene: TRBJ2-6; CDR3aa: CASGRQGASSGANVLTF; CDR3nt: TGTGCCAGCGGAAGACAGGGGGCGAGTTCGGGGGCCAACGTCCTGACTTTC
abundance: few; v_gene: TRBV16; d_gene: -; j_gene: TRBJ1-5; CDR3aa: CASSQLGPSNQPQHF; CDR3nt: TGTGCCAGCAGCCAATTGGGGCCGAGCAATCAGCCCCAGCATTTT
abundance: -; v_gene: TRBV2; d_gene: -; j_gene: TRBJ1-1; CDR3aa: CASRAGGTEAFF; CDR3nt: TGTGCCAGCAGGGCGGGGGGAACTGAAGCTTTCTTT
abundance: -; v_gene: TRBV19; d_gene: TRBD1; j_gene: TRBJ2-7; CDR3aa: CASTPPAGTGTYEQYF; CDR3nt: TGTGCCAGTACCCCCCCCGCGGGGACAGGTACCTACGAGCAGTACTTC
abundance: -; v_gene: TRBV5-1; d_gene: -; j_gene: TRBJ1-1; CDR3aa: CASSKQAVNTEAFF; CDR3nt: TGCGCCAGCAGCAAACAGGCTGTGAACACTGAAGCTTTCTTT
abundance: -; v_gene: TRBV4-2; d_gene: TRBD2; j_gene: TRBJ2-1; CDR3aa: CASSQERGGLANNEQFF; CDR3nt: TGTGCCAGCAGCCAAGAACGTGGGGGACTAGCGAACAATGAGCAGTTCTTC
abundance: -; v_gene: TRBV5-1; d_gene: TRBD1; j_gene: TRBJ2-1; CDR3aa: CASSTGTDSYNEQFF; CDR3nt: TGCGCCAGCAGCACCGGGACAGACTCTTACAATGAGCAGTTCTTC
abundance: -; v_gene: TRBV6-1; d_gene: TRBD2; j_gene: TRBJ2-7; CDR3aa: CASAGLADSSYEQYF; CDR3nt: TGTGCCAGCGCGGGACTAGCGGATAGCTCCTACGAGCAGTACTTC
abundance: -; v_gene: TRBV15; d_gene: -; j_gene: TRBJ1-5; CDR3aa: CATSRDQGNQPQHF; CDR3nt: TGTGCCACCAGCAGAGACCAGGGCAATCAGCCCCAGCATTTT
abundance: -; v_gene: TRBV5-1; d_gene: -; j_gene: TRBJ2-7; CDR3aa: CASSVEALSYEQYF; CDR3nt: TGCGCCAGCAGCGTAGAGGCTCTCTCCTACGAGCAGTACTTC
abundance: -; v_gene: TRBV6-5; d_gene: TRBD2; j_gene: TRBJ2-5; CDR3aa: CASRTRREGETQYF; CDR3nt: TGTGCCAGCAGAACTCGGAGGGAGGGAGAGACCCAGTACTTC
abundance: once; v_gene: TRBV7-4; d_gene: -; j_gene: TRBJ1-5; CDR3aa: CASSNLQGDQPQHF; CDR3nt: TGTGCCAGCAGCAATCTACAGGGTGATCAGCCCCAGCATTTT
abundance: -; v_gene: TRBV2; d_gene: TRBD1; j_gene: TRBJ2-7; CDR3aa: CASSGQGDSYEQYF; CDR3nt: TGTGCCAGCAGCGGACAGGGCGACTCCTACGAGCAGTACTTC
abundance: -; v_gene: TRBV30; d_gene: -; j_gene: TRBJ2-1; CDR3aa: CAWSTLAHGGRNEQFF; CDR3nt: TGTGCCTGGAGTACACTAGCCCACGGAGGCCGCAATGAGCAGTTCTTC
abundance: -; v_gene: TRBV27; d_gene: -; j_gene: TRBJ1-1; CDR3aa: CASSFDPSGTEAFF; CDR3nt: TGTGCCAGCAGTTTCGATCCGTCGGGCACTGAAGCTTTCTTT
abundance: -; v_gene: TRBV28; d_gene: -; j_gene: TRBJ1-1; CDR3aa: CLSRGIMNTEAFF; CDR3nt: TGTCTATCCCGGGGGATTATGAACACTGAAGCTTTCTTT
abundance: -; v_gene: TRBV7-2; d_gene: TRBD2; j_gene: TRBJ2-7; CDR3aa: CASSSGLAGANSYEQYF; CDR3nt: TGTGCCAGCAGCTCAGGACTAGCGGGAGCCAACTCCTACGAGCAGTACTTC
abundance: -; v_gene: TRBV28; d_gene: -; j_gene: TRBJ2-3; CDR3aa: CASSLKASADTQYF; CDR3nt: TGTGCCAGCAGTTTGAAGGCCAGCGCAGATACGCAGTATTTT
abundance: -; v_gene: TRBV5-4; d_gene: TRBD2; j_gene: TRBJ2-3; CDR3aa: CASSPPQGLAGATQYF; CDR3nt: TGTGCCAGCAGCCCGCCTCAGGGACTAGCGGGAGCTACGCAGTATTTT
abundance: -; v_gene: TRBV30; d_gene: -; j_gene: TRBJ1-2; CDR3aa: CAWRHSGYGYTF; CDR3nt: TGTGCCTGGAGGCACAGCGGGTATGGCTACACCTTC